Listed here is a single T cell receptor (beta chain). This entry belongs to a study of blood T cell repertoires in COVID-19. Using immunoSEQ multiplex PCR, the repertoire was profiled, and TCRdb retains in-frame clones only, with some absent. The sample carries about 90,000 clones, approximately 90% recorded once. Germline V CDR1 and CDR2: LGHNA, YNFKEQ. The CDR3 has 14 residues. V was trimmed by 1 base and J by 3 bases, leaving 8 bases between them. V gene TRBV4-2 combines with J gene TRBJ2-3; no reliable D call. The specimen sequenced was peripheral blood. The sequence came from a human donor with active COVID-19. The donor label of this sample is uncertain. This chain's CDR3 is CASSQAVATDTQYF. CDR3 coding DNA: TGTGCCAGCAGCCAAGCGGTCGCTACAGATACGCAGTATTTT.